This T cell receptor beta chain is from a study of molecular identifiers for immune sequencing clone quantification. This clonotype has just a few counts. From the PCR reads, TCRdb called clonotypes with MiXCR, one entry per CDR3 protein. The sample records around 300,000 distinct CDR3 sequences, roughly a quarter being singletons. CDR1 LGHNA and CDR2 YSLEER come from the germline V gene. The CDR3 is made up of 16 amino acids. After removal of 0 bases from V and 5 bases from J, the junction contained 6 bases not matched to a gene. V gene TRBV4-3 combines with J gene TRBJ1-5; the match to TRBD1 covers 8 bases. Sequencing was carried out using naive CD8+ T cells from blood, with Jurkat cell RNA spiked in. The subset is: FACS-sorted CD8+CD4-CCR7+CD45RA+ naive T cells. The origin of this receptor is a human donor in good health. Some libraries in this study had Jurkat cell RNA spiked in. The CDR3 protein is CASSQEWAGGDQPQHF. CDR3 coding DNA: TGCGCCAGCAGCCAAGAGTGGGCAGGGGGCGATCAGCCCCAGCATTTT.